The rows below give T cell receptor beta chains drawn from one sample of a study of blood T cell repertoires in COVID-19. Profiled with immunoSEQ multiplex PCR; TCRdb holds only in-frame clones, not every one. The data contain approximately 160,000 clones, approximately 82% of them singletons. Sequenced: PBMCs or T cells enriched from blood (not recorded which). The origin of the receptors is a woman in her forties or fifties in a cohort exposed to, infected with or recovered from COVID-19 (not recorded which). CDR3s include the opening cysteine and the closing phenylalanine or tryptophan. The D gene is left open where the match is weak. Not all rows give a size; the values are once, few, many and, for expanded clones, a class.

v_gene	d_gene	abundance	j_gene	CDR3nt	CDR3aa
TRBV27	-	few	TRBJ1-1	TGTGCCAGCATCCGAGAGGGGGTGGAAACTGAAGCTTTCTTT	CASIREGVETEAFF
TRBV7-9	TRBD2	once	TRBJ2-1	TGTGCCAGCAGAAGAACTAGCGGGGGGGCTTCCAATGAGCAGTTCTTC	CASRRTSGGASNEQFF
TRBV3-1/TRBV3-2	TRBD1	once	TRBJ2-5	TGTGCCAGCAGCCCTCAAGGGGGCGACTTAACGCAAGAGACCCAGTACTTC	CASSPQGGDLTQETQYF
TRBV6-2/TRBV6-3	TRBD2	-	TRBJ2-1	TGTGCCAGCAGTTACTCTACTAGCGGGGGGACCAACAATGAGCAGTTCTTC	CASSYSTSGGTNNEQFF
TRBV6-5	TRBD1	-	TRBJ1-2	TGTGCCAGCAGCGACAGGGGAGGAGAGGATGGCTACACCTTC	CASSDRGGEDGYTF
TRBV7-9	TRBD2	-	TRBJ2-7	TGTGCCAGCAGCCTAGCGGGGGACATCTACGAGCAGTACTTC	CASSLAGDIYEQYF
TRBV19	-	many	TRBJ1-4	TGTGCCAGTAGTATAGATTGGCTCGGGGAGTCTAATGAAAAACTGTTTTTT	CASSIDWLGESNEKLFF
TRBV24-1	TRBD1	-	TRBJ1-5	TGTGCCACCAGTTCTGACAGGGAAGTATTCCAGCATTTT	CATSSDREVFQHF
TRBV10-3	TRBD1	-	TRBJ1-1	TGTGCCATCAGTAACAGGGGCACTGAAGCTTTCTTT	CAISNRGTEAFF
TRBV4-2	-	-	TRBJ1-2	TGTGCCAGCAGCCAAGATCAGCAGGCTCAATATGGCTACACCTTC	CASSQDQQAQYGYTF
TRBV19	-	-	TRBJ2-3	TGTGCCAGTAGTAACGACTACAGTACGCAGTATTTT	CASSNDYSTQYF
TRBV11-2	-	few	TRBJ2-3	TGTGCCAGCAGTCGAGGAATTTCTAGCACAGATACGCAGTATTTT	CASSRGISSTDTQYF
TRBV7-2	-	-	TRBJ2-5	TGTGCCAGCAGCTTAGGAATAACGGACAGCCAAGAGACCCAGTACTTC	CASSLGITDSQETQYF
TRBV18	TRBD2	-	TRBJ2-7	TGTGCCAGCTCACCGGGAGGGGCGGACGAGCAGTACTTC	CASSPGGADEQYF
TRBV4-1	TRBD2	-	TRBJ2-5	TGCGCCAGCAGCCAAGTCCCGGGACTAGGGGCGGAGACCCAGTACTTC	CASSQVPGLGAETQYF
TRBV21-1	-	-	TRBJ2-5	TGTGCCAGCCCTAAAACCCCCCAGGGGGCGATGAAGACCCAGTACTTC	CASPKTPQGAMKTQYF
TRBV19	TRBD1	few	TRBJ1-2	TGTGCCAGTACCAAAGGGACAGGGGCAAACTATGGCTACACCTTC	CASTKGTGANYGYTF
TRBV28	TRBD1	-	TRBJ2-7	TGTGCCAGCAGTTTTTTTAGGGGGACAGTTATGTCCTACGAGCAGTACTTC	CASSFFRGTVMSYEQYF
TRBV19	-	-	TRBJ2-7	TGTGCCAGTAGTATAGGCACGGGAAACTACGAGCAGTACTTC	CASSIGTGNYEQYF
TRBV29-1	TRBD1	-	TRBJ2-2	TGCAGCGGGACAGGGGCGAACACCGGGGAGCTGTTTTTT	CSGTGANTGELFF
TRBV4-1	TRBD1	once	TRBJ2-6	TGCGCCAGCAGCCCTCGACAGGGGACCAACTCTGGGGCCAACGTCCTGACTTTC	CASSPRQGTNSGANVLTF
TRBV5-1	-	-	TRBJ2-2	TGCGCCAGCAGCTTGGTCGACACCAGCGGGGAGCTGTTTTTT	CASSLVDTSGELFF
TRBV6-4	TRBD1	-	TRBJ2-4	TGTGCCACAGGGGGCGGGGACATTCAGTACTTC	CATGGGDIQYF
TRBV15	TRBD1	-	TRBJ1-4	TGTGCCACCAGCAGAGATCGGAGTTTCGTAGGACAGGGTCAATGGCGGCGTGAAAAACTGTTTTTT	CATSRDRSFVGQGQWRREKLFF
TRBV9	-	-	TRBJ1-1	TGTGCCAGCAGCGTGAGTGGCACTGAAGCTTTCTTT	CASSVSGTEAFF
TRBV5-1	TRBD2	-	TRBJ2-1	TGCGCCAGCAGCTTGACCGGGACTAGCGGGAGCTATGAGCAGTTCTTC	CASSLTGTSGSYEQFF
TRBV11-1	-	-	TRBJ1-1	TGTGCCAGCAGCTTGTTAGGGGGAACGTCCACTGAAGCTTTCTTT	CASSLLGGTSTEAFF
TRBV19	-	-	TRBJ1-5	TGTGCCACCTCAACCGTTAGTAGGACAGATCAGCCCCAGCATTTT	CATSTVSRTDQPQHF
TRBV5-1	-	once	TRBJ1-4	TGCGCCAGCAGCTTGACAGGGACCCGATCGGAAAAACTGTTTTTT	CASSLTGTRSEKLFF
TRBV28	-	-	TRBJ2-1	TGTGCCAGCAGTTTATTGCGGGCTAACAACAATGAGCAGTTCTTC	CASSLLRANNNEQFF
TRBV4-2	TRBD2	once	TRBJ2-3	TGTGCCAGCAGCCAAGAACTAGCGGGTGCCACAGATACGCAGTATTTT	CASSQELAGATDTQYF
TRBV10-1	TRBD2	-	TRBJ2-3	TGCGCCAGCAGTGGACCGGGACTAGCGGGAGTGCGTCCAGATACGCAGTATTTT	CASSGPGLAGVRPDTQYF
TRBV11-2	-	-	TRBJ1-1	TGTGCCAGCAGCTTAGGGACAGCGAACACTGAAGCTTTCTTT	CASSLGTANTEAFF
TRBV18	TRBD1	-	TRBJ1-1	TGTGCCAGCTCGGAGAGGGACAGAGGTGCCACTGAAGCTTTCTTT	CASSERDRGATEAFF
TRBV5-1	TRBD2	-	TRBJ2-7	TGCGCCAGCCGTCCTAGCGGGACGTACGAGCAGTACTTC	CASRPSGTYEQYF
TRBV5-1	-	-	TRBJ2-7	TGCGCCAGCAGCTTAGCTAGCGATGGTGGGTACGAGCAGTACTTC	CASSLASDGGYEQYF
TRBV6-5	-	-	TRBJ2-7	TGTGCCAGCAGTTATCTGGCCATGCGGTACGAGCAGTACTTC	CASSYLAMRYEQYF
TRBV19	-	few	TRBJ1-5	TGTGCCAGTAGTATCCAGGGTTTAGGGCAGCCCCAGCATTTT	CASSIQGLGQPQHF
TRBV2	-	-	TRBJ2-3	TGTGCCAGCAGTTCGGGGAGGACAGATACGCAGTATTTT	CASSSGRTDTQYF
TRBV19	-	-	TRBJ1-2	TGTGCCAGTAGTATTGGTACAGACAACTATGGCTACACCTTC	CASSIGTDNYGYTF
TRBV7-9	-	-	TRBJ2-1	TGTGCCAGCAGCCTAGCGTCCGTAGCAGGGGAGCAGTTCTTC	CASSLASVAGEQFF